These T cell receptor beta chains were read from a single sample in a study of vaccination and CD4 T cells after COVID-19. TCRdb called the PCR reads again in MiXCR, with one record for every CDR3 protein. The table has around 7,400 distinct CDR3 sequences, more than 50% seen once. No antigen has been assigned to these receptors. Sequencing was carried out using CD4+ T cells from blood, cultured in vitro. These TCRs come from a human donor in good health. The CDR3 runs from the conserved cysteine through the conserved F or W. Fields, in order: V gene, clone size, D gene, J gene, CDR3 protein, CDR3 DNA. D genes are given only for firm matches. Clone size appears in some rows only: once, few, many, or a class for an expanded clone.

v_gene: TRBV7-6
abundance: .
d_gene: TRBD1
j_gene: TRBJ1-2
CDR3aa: CASSLGDRTYGYTF
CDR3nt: TGTGCCAGCAGCTTAGGGGACAGAACATATGGCTACACCTTC

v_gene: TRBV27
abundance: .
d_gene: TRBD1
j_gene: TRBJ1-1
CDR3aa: CASSFTGDGTEAFF
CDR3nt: TGTGCCAGCAGTTTTACAGGGGACGGCACTGAAGCTTTCTTT

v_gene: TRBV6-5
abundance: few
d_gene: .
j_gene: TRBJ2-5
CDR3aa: CASSFRSQETQYF
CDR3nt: TGTGCCAGCAGTTTTCGTAGTCAAGAGACCCAGTACTTC

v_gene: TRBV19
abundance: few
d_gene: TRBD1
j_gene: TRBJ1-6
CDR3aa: CASRADGTASSPLHF
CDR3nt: TGTGCCAGTAGGGCGGACGGGACAGCCAGCTCACCCCTCCACTTT

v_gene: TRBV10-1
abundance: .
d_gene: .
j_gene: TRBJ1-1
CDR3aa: CASGGGRTEAFF
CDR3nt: TGCGCCAGCGGGGGGGGGAGAACTGAAGCTTTCTTT

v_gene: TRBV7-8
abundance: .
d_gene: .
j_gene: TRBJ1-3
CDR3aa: CASSPTEGAGNTIYF
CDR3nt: TGTGCCAGCAGTCCTACGGAGGGGGCTGGAAACACCATATATTTT

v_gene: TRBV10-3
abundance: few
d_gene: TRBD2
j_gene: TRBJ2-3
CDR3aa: CAISGGTSGVADTQYF
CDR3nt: TGTGCCATCAGTGGGGGGACTAGTGGGGTCGCAGATACGCAGTATTTT

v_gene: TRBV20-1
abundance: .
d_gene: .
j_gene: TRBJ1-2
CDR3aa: CSARDLAGSLSRGYTF
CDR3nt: TGCAGTGCTAGAGATCTGGCAGGGTCCCTATCTAGGGGCTACACCTTC

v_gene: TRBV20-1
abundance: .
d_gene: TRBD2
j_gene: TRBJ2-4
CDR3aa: CSARDSQTSVSFQYF
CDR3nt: TGCAGTGCTAGAGACAGCCAGACTAGCGTTTCTTTTCAGTACTTC

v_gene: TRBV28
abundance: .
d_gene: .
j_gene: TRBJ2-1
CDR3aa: CASIFAGGNEQFF
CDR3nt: TGTGCCAGCATCTTCGCCGGGGGAAATGAGCAGTTCTTC

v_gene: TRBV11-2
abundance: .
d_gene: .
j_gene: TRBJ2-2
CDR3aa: CASSLVSRGTGELFF
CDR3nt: TGTGCCAGCAGCTTAGTCTCCCGGGGCACCGGGGAGCTGTTTTTT

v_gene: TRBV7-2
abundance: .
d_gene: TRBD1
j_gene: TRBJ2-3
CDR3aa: CASSLRTGGLSTDTQYF
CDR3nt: TGTGCCAGCAGCTTACGGACAGGGGGCCTTAGCACAGATACGCAGTATTTT

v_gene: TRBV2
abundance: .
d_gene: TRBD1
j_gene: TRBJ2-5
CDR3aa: CASQDRGIGETQYF
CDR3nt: TGTGCCAGCCAAGACAGGGGGATAGGAGAGACCCAGTACTTC

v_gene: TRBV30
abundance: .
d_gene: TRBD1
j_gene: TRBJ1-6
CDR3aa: CAWSTTGDSPLHF
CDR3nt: TGTGCCTGGAGTACCACAGGGGATTCACCCCTCCACTTT

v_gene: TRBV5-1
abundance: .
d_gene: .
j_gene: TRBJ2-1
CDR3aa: CASSFRRDSGYNEQFF
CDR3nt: TGCGCCAGCAGCTTCCGTCGGGACTCCGGATACAATGAGCAGTTCTTC

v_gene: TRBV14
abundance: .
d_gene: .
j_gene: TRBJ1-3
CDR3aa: CASSQDPTGGRNTIYF
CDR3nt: TGTGCCAGCAGCCAAGACCCCACAGGAGGCCGAAACACCATATATTTT

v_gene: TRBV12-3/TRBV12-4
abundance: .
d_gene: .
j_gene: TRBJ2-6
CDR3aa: CASAPRRATGANVLTF
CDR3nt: TGTGCCAGCGCCCCCCGCAGGGCCACTGGGGCCAACGTCCTGACTTTC

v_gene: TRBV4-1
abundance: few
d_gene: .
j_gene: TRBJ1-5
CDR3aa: CASSPHPGSQNYSNQPQHF
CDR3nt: TGCGCCAGCAGCCCCCACCCGGGCAGCCAAAATTATAGCAATCAGCCCCAGCATTTT

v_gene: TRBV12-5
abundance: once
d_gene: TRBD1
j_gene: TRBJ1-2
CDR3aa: CASGALGQQGGGYTF
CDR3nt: TGTGCTAGTGGGGCCCTGGGACAGCAGGGCGGAGGGTACACCTTC

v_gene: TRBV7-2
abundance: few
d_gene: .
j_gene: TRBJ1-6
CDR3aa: CASSKRAGYDSPLHF
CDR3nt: TGTGCCAGCAGCAAAAGGGCTGGGTACGATTCACCCCTCCACTTT

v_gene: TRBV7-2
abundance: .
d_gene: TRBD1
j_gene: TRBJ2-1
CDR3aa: CASSIQGQVSNEQFF
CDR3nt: TGTGCCAGCAGCATTCAAGGACAGGTCAGCAATGAGCAGTTCTTC

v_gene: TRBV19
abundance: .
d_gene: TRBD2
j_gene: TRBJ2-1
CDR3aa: CASSNLAGGLRNEQFF
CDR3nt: TGTGCCAGTAGTAACCTAGCGGGGGGGCTGCGGAATGAGCAGTTCTTC